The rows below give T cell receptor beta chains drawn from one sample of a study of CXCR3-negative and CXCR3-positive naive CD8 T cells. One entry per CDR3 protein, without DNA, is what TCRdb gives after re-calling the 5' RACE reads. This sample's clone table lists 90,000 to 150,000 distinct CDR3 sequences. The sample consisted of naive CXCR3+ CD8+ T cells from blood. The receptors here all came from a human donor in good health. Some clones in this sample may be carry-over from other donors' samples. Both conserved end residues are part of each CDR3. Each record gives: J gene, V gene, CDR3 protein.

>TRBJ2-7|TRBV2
CASSVSRVYEQYF
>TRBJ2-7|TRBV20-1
CSHPRSGGHEQYF
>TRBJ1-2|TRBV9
CASRGTDYGYTF
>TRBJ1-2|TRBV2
CASSVYRGSDPRGYTF
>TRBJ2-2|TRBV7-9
CASTSIGTSGYTGELFF
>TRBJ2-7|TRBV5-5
CASSLEGGSYEQYF
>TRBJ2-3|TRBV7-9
CASSLDSSPDTQYF
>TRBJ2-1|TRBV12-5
CASGPGTGSYNEQFF
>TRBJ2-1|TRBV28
CASSSRKGHLSYNEQFF
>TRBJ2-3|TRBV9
CASSADLSTDTQYF
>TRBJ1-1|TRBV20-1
CSARAKQPPEAFF
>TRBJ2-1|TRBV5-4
CASSLRGDWANEQFF
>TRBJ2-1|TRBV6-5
CASSYTPAGVGYNEQFF
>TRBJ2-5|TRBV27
CASSLAAPGETQYF
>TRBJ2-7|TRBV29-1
CSVIRREGSEQYF
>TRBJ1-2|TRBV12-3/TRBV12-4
CASSSLGPILYGYTF
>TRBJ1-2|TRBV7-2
CASKGPHSYGYTF
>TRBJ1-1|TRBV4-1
CASSQDLVAEAFF
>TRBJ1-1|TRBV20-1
CSARDGAWTEAFF
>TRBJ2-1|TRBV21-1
CASRDPTGPEGNEQFF
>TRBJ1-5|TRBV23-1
CASSQSETGTQPQHF
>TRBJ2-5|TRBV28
CASRSSGQYQETQYF
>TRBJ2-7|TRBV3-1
CASSQDGVGGVTYEQYF
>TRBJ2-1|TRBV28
CASSLFSAGGYNEQFF
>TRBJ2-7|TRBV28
CASSWGGATPYEQYF
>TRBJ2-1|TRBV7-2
CASSVQGSSYNEQFF
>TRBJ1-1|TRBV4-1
CASSTIMNTEAFF
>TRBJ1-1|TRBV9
CASSLTGVEGTEAFF
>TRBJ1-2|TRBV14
CASSRGFGPGYGYTF
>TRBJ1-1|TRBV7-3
CASSSGQPNTEAFF
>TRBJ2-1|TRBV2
CASSEFPREGYEQFF